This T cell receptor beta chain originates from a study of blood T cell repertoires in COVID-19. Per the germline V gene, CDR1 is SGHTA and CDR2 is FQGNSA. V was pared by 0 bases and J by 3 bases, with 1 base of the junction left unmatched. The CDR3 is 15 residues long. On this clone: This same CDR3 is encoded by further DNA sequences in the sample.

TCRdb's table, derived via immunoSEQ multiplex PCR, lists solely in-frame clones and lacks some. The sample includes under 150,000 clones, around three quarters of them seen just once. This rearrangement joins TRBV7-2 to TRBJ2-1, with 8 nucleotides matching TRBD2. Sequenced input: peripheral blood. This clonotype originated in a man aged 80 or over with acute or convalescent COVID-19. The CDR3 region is CASSLAGTSYNEQFF. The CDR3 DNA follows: TGTGCCAGCAGCTTAGCCGGGACTAGCTACAATGAGCAGTTCTTC.